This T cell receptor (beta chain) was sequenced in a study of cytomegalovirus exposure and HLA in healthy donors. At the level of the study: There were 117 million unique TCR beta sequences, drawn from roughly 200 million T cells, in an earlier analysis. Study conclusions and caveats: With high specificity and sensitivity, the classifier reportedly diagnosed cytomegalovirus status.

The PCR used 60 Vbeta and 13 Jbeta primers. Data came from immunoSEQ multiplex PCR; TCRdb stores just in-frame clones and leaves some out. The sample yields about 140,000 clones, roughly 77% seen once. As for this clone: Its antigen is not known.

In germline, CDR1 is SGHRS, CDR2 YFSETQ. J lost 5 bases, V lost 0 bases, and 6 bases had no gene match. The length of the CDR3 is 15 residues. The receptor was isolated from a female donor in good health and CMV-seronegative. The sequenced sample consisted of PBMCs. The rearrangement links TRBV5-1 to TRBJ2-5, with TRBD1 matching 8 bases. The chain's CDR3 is CASSLDGTGGETQYF. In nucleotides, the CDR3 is TGCGCCAGCAGCTTGGATGGAACAGGGGGGGAGACCCAGTACTTC.